This T cell receptor (beta chain) emerged from a study of control samples from healthy donors and cancer patients. Germline loops: CDR1 MNHEY, CDR2 SVGEGT. The CDR3 has 15 residues. V shed 2 bases and J shed 4 bases, with 15 bases lying between them. Only in-frame clones appear in the TCRdb table, and some are missing; sequencing was by immunoSEQ multiplex PCR. The sample consists of some 140,000 clones, approximately 91% of them appearing once. Sequencing was done on a sample of blood. V and J are TRBV6-2 or TRBV6-3 and TRBJ2-7; the D gene is possibly TRBD2 (6 bases). The source of this sequence is a woman aged 25-40 years in good health. CDR3 sequence (DNA): TGTGCCAGCAGTTACAATGGGGGGACGAATTACGAGCAGTACTTC. This translates into CASSYNGGTNYEQYF.